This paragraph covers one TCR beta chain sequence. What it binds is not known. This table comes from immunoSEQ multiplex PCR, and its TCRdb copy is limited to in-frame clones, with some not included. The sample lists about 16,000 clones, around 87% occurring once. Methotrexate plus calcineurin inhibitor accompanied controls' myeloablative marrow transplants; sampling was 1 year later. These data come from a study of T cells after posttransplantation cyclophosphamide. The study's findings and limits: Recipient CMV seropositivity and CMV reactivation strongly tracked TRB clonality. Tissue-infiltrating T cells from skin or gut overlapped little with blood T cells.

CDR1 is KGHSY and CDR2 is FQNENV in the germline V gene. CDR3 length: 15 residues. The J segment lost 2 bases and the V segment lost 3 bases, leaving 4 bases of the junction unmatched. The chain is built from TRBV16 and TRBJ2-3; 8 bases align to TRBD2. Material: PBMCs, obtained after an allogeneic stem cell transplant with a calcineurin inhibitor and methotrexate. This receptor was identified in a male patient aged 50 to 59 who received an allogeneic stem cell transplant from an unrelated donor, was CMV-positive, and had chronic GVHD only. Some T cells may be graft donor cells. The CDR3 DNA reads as TGTGCCAGCAGCCAGGCCGGGGGGGACACAGATACGCAGTATTTT. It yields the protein CASSQAGGDTDTQYF.